This T cell receptor (beta chain) derives from a study of cytomegalovirus exposure and HLA in healthy donors. Study conclusions and caveats: In vitro, a few CMV-associated chains proved specific for CMV antigens. The study labeled 150 to 200 TCR beta chains cytomegalovirus-associated.

After removal of 5 bases from V and 6 bases from J, the junction contained 12 bases not matched to a gene. Germline V gene data show CDR1 as MNHEY and CDR2 as SMNVEV (reference sequence). The CDR3 is made up of 15 amino acids. Produced via immunoSEQ multiplex PCR; TCRdb's table is partial and in-frame only. Among about 280,000 clones listed, over 75% were seen once. As regards this clone: Its specificity is unknown.

Sequences were obtained from PBMCs. This TCR derives from a woman aged 18-29 years in good health and CMV-seronegative. The chain is built from TRBV27 and TRBJ1-2, with 7 nucleotides matching TRBD1. The CDR3 spells CASSNSTGWLNGYTF. In nucleotides, the CDR3 is TGTGCCAGCAGTAACTCGACAGGGTGGTTGAATGGCTACACCTTC.